The 32 T cell receptor beta chains presented below share a single source sample, sequenced in a study of memory B cells and T cells in multiple sclerosis. CFSE-dim autoproliferating and CFSE-high non-proliferating T cells from unstimulated culture were sequenced separately. About 50 million CFSE-labeled PBMCs were cultured less than 8 days unstimulated, then replicate wells were pooled. Generated by immunoSEQ multiplex PCR, the TCRdb table keeps only in-frame clones and is missing some. The data contain approximately 47,000 clones, almost 85% of them singletons. No antigen has been assigned to these receptors. Material: PBMCs from blood kept in culture. The origin of the receptors is a human donor with multiple sclerosis.

This chain uses TRBV5-1 with TRBJ2-5; TRBD1 is a possible D gene (6 bases). Germline CDR1 reads SGHRS; CDR2 reads YFSETQ. CDR3 length: 13 residues. The V gene lost 5 bases and the J gene lost 4 bases, with 12 bases spanning the gap. Here the CDR3 reads CASSFQGSETQYF. CDR3 sequence (DNA): TGCGCCAGCAGTTTTCAGGGGTCAGAGACCCAGTACTTC.

A few counts support this clone. The chain links TRBV6-5 to TRBJ1-2, with 7 nucleotides matching TRBD1. Germline trimming cut 0 bases from V and 3 bases from J; bases unmatched to any gene: 1. CDR3 size: 14 residues. CDR1 MNHEY and CDR2 SVGAGI come from the germline V gene. The CDR3 DNA reads TGTGCCAGCAGTTACTCGACAGGGTACTATGGCTACACCTTC. Translating gives CASSYSTGYYGYTF.

The chain joins TRBV5-6 to TRBJ2-4, with D tentatively TRBD2 (5 bases). The CDR3 spans 13 residues. Germline V CDR1 and CDR2: SGHDT, YYEEEE. The germline V and J ends were trimmed by 0 bases and 9 bases, with 10 bases remaining between them. The CDR3 sequence: CASSLDEGTIQYF. CDR3 nucleotide sequence: TGTGCCAGCAGCTTGGATGAGGGAACCATTCAGTACTTC.

The chain employs TRBV7-2 and TRBJ2-7; maybe TRBD1 (5 bases). Trimming cost V 1 base and J 0 bases, with 13 bases left between them. The CDR3 has 16 residues. Germline CDR1 SGHTA, CDR2 FQGNSA. The CDR3 DNA reads TGTGCCAGCAGCTTAGATAAAGGACACCCCTCCTACGAGCAGTACTTC. Translation: CASSLDKGHPSYEQYF.

This clone came up a few times. The chain couples TRBV5-6 to TRBJ2-5, with TRBD1 identical over 9 bases. The V gene's germline CDR1 is SGHDT and CDR2 YYEEEE. This CDR3 is 15 amino acids long. V was pared by 0 bases and J by 5 bases, with 5 bases of the junction left unmatched. As DNA, the CDR3 is TGTGCCAGCAGCTTGGACCCCGGGACAGGGGAGACCCAGTACTTC. The encoded protein is CASSLDPGTGETQYF. Looking up the rest from reference TRBV5-6 and TRBJ2-5 gives the full variable domain: DAGVTQSPTHLIKTRGQQVTLRCSPKSGHDTVSWYQQALGQGPQFIFQYYEEEERQRGNFPDRFSGHQFPNYSSELNVNALLLGDSALYLCASSLDPGTGETQYFGPGTRLLVL.

A few counts support this clone. CDR3 in amino acids: CASSLQGAETQYF. For the CDR3, the DNA is TGTGCCAGCAGCTTACAGGGGGCGGAGACCCAGTACTTC. The chain carries TRBV5-4 and TRBJ2-5; 9 bases map to TRBD1. The CDR3 contains 13 residues. Germline V gene sequence: CDR1 SGHNT, CDR2 YYREEE (reference sequence). V shed 2 bases, J shed 5 bases, and the junction held 1 base outside the gene matches. The full variable domain, in which reference TRBV5-4 and TRBJ2-5 provide the parts outside the CDR3, is ETGVTQSPTHLIKTRGQQVTLRCSSQSGHNTVSWYQQALGQGPQFIFQYYREEENGRGNFPPRFSGLQFPNYSSELNVNALELDDSALYLCASSLQGAETQYFGPGTRLLVL.

This clone was recorded only once. The genes are TRBV27 and TRBJ2-1, with D maybe TRBD2 (5 bases). Germline-derived CDR1 and CDR2 are MNHEY and SMNVEV (reference sequence). The CDR3 runs to 15 residues. Trimming took off 2 bases at V and 1 base at J, with 9 bases between the two ends. CDR3 region: CASSLEGTSYNEQFF. In DNA, the CDR3 is TGTGCCAGCAGTTTAGAGGGTACTTCCTACAATGAGCAGTTCTTC.

The rearrangement joins TRBV28 to TRBJ2-3; 7 bases match TRBD2. Per the germline V gene, CDR1 is MDHEN and CDR2 is SYDVKM. Trimming took 5 bases from V and 2 from J; bases not matched to a gene: 1. CDR3 length: 13 amino acids. CDR3 sequence reads: CASSRGDTDTQYF. The CDR3 DNA reads TGTGCCAGCAGTCGGGGGGACACAGATACGCAGTATTTT.

The chain has TRBV4-1 and TRBJ1-5; TRBD1 matches at 7 bases. Germline V gene lookup returns CDR1 MGHRA and CDR2 YSYEKL. This CDR3 has 15 residues. After removal of 4 bases from V and 8 bases from J, the junction contained 11 bases not matched to a gene. The DNA of the CDR3 is TGCGCCAGCAGCCGAACGACCGGAACAGGGGAGCCCCAGCATTTT. Translated, it gives CASSRTTGTGEPQHF.

The rearrangement joins TRBV29-1 to TRBJ1-1, with D hard to call. V lost 5 bases to trimming and J lost 1 base, with 5 bases between them. Germline V lookup: CDR1 SQVTM, CDR2 ANQGSEA. This CDR3 is built from 11 residues. CDR3 amino acids: CSVRENTEAFF. In DNA, the CDR3 is TGCAGCGTTCGGGAGAACACTGAAGCTTTCTTT.

The chain joins TRBV9 to TRBJ1-1, with 8 bases fitting TRBD1. Germline CDR1 reads SGDLS; CDR2 reads YYNGEE. The CDR3 totals 14 residues. V trimming: 6 bases; J trimming: 0 bases; junction bases outside the gene matches: 4. The CDR3 here is CASNRGGMNTEAFF. Written as DNA, the CDR3 is TGTGCCAGCAACAGGGGGGGAATGAACACTGAAGCTTTCTTT.

In DNA form, the CDR3 reads TGTGCCAGCAGCTACAGTGGGGTTGGCTACACCTTC. Amino acids: CASSYSGVGYTF. The chain is built from TRBV7-9 and TRBJ1-2; D unresolved. Germline lookup yields CDR1 SEHNR and CDR2 FQNEAQ (reference sequence). V was trimmed by 4 bases and J by 7 bases, leaving 10 bases between them. The length of the CDR3 is 12 residues.

This rearrangement joins TRBV7-9 to TRBJ1-2, with D tentatively TRBD1 (6 bases). V was cut by 5 bases and J by 2 bases, with 21 bases left in between. CDR3 length: 17 amino acids. Germline V gives CDR1 SEHNR, CDR2 FQNEAQ (reference sequence). This CDR3 is CASSIGQSPSLNYGYTF. Here the CDR3 DNA reads TGTGCCAGCAGCATAGGACAGAGCCCGTCACTCAACTATGGCTACACCTTC.

In nucleotides, the CDR3 is TGTGCCAGCAGTTACCCCCCCGTGGGTACCGGGGAGCTGTTTTTT. Translation: CASSYPPVGTGELFF. V usage is TRBV6-5 and J usage is TRBJ2-2; D is unresolved. Germline V lookup: CDR1 MNHEY, CDR2 SVGAGI. Trimming took 2 bases from V and 5 from J, leaving 12 bases between them. CDR3 length: 15 amino acids.

This chain uses TRBV19 with TRBJ2-7; 7 bases line up with TRBD1. The CDR3 totals 14 residues. CDR1 LNHDA and CDR2 SQIVND come from the germline V gene (reference sequence). J gave up 2 bases and V 5 bases, and 6 bases lay outside the gene matches. The CDR3 here is CASSPQGIAYEQYF. DNA for the CDR3: TGTGCCAGTAGTCCACAGGGGATCGCCTACGAGCAGTACTTC.

The chain links TRBV7-2 to TRBJ1-2, with D possibly TRBD1 on 6 matching bases. Germline-derived CDR1 and CDR2 are SGHTA and FQGNSA. Trimming cost V 1 base and J 8 bases, with 20 bases left between them. CDR3 length: 16 residues. The DNA for the CDR3 is TGTGCCAGCAGCTTAGTTGTCGGCAGGGGAGAAGAAGGCTACACCTTC. Translation gives CASSLVVGRGEEGYTF.

Here the CDR3 DNA reads TGTGCCAGCAGCCCTAAGCGGGACAGCGGAAACATTCAGTACTTC. This encodes CASSPKRDSGNIQYF. The chain uses TRBV7-2 and TRBJ2-4; the D call may be TRBD1 or TRBD2 (7 bases each). V was clipped by 5 bases and J by 6 bases, with 17 bases between them. CDR3 length equals 15 residues. Germline CDR1 is SGHTA and CDR2 is FQGNSA.

The chain combines TRBV2 with TRBJ1-6; 8 positions match TRBD1. J lost 6 bases, V lost 5 bases, and 0 bases had no gene match. This CDR3 contains 13 residues. CDR1 and CDR2 from the germline V gene are SNHLY and FYNNEI. CDR3 sequence reads: CASSQGANSPLHF. The CDR3 nucleotides read TGTGCCAGCAGTCAGGGGGCTAATTCACCCCTCCACTTT.

The chain carries TRBV18 and TRBJ1-6, with D unresolved. The CDR3 is 16 residues long. The ends were cut back, 4 bases at V and 9 bases at J, with 19 bases in the middle. Per germline, CDR1 KGHSH and CDR2 LQKENI. The CDR3 region has the DNA TGTGCCAGCTCACAAGAAACCGGAGGGAGTGGTTCACCCCTCCACTTT. Translating it yields CASSQETGGSGSPLHF.

The rearrangement uses TRBV10-2 and TRBJ1-2; D is possibly TRBD1 (6 bases). The germline V and J ends were trimmed by 7 bases and 4 bases, with 16 bases remaining between them. This CDR3 is built from 14 residues. Germline V gene lookup returns CDR1 WSHSY and CDR2 SAAADI. CDR3 in DNA: TGCGCCAGCACCCAGGACGGGACAAGCTATGGCTACACCTTC. Its translation: CASTQDGTSYGYTF.

This clone has more than one count but fewer than ten. This sequence joins TRBV19 and TRBJ1-5, with 10 nucleotides matching TRBD1. This CDR3 is built from 16 residues. The junction had 12 bases not matched to a gene; V was cut back by 6 bases and J by 7 bases. Germline V gene sequence: CDR1 LNHDA, CDR2 SQIVND (reference sequence). CDR3 region: CASSFRDRGVGQPQHF. CDR3 coding DNA: TGTGCCAGTAGCTTCCGGGACAGGGGCGTAGGACAGCCCCAGCATTTT.

The gene calls are TRBV6-1 and TRBJ2-1; tentatively, D is TRBD1 (5 bases). CDR3 size: 12 residues. The germline gives CDR1 MNHNS, CDR2 SASEGT. V gave up 4 bases and J gave up 14 bases, with 15 bases separating them. CDR3 amino acids: CASSGSLQGKFF. In DNA form, the CDR3 reads TGTGCCAGCAGTGGATCTTTGCAGGGAAAGTTCTTC.

The sample holds a few counts of this clone. The rearrangement joins TRBV2 to TRBJ1-5, with 7 bases identical to TRBD1. The CDR3 totals 12 residues. V shed 7 bases, J shed 8 bases, and the junction held 5 bases outside the gene matches. Germline V lookup: CDR1 SNHLY, CDR2 FYNNEI. The CDR3 loop reads CASTSTGEPQHF. CDR3 bases: TGTGCCAGCACCAGTACAGGGGAGCCCCAGCATTTT.

This clone was counted a single time. The chain couples TRBV4-3 to TRBJ2-1; TRBD1 aligns across 7 bases. This CDR3 spans 15 amino acids. Germline-derived CDR1 and CDR2 are LGHNA and YSLEER. V trimming: 0 bases; J trimming: 5 bases; junction bases outside the gene matches: 4. In DNA form, the CDR3 reads TGCGCCAGCAGCCAAGATCAAGGGGGCCACAATGAGCAGTTCTTC. Translation: CASSQDQGGHNEQFF.

J is TRBJ1-2 and V is TRBV29-1, with D possibly matching TRBD1 (5 bases). Trimming shortened V by 3 bases and J by 4 bases, and 9 bases separated the two germline ends. Germline CDR1 reads SQVTM; CDR2 reads ANQGSEA. This CDR3 spans 12 amino acids. The CDR3 loop is CSVDGGPYGYTF. The CDR3 DNA sequence: TGCAGCGTTGACGGGGGACCCTATGGCTACACCTTC.

This clone occurred a few times. This chain connects TRBV4-2 to TRBJ1-4; D might be TRBD1 (6 bases). Germline CDR1 LGHNA, CDR2 YNFKEQ. CDR3 size: 15 residues. V was cut by 4 bases and J by 6 bases, with 15 bases left in between. CDR3 region: CASSLKGDEHEKLFF. CDR3 nucleotide sequence: TGTGCCAGCAGCCTTAAGGGGGACGAGCATGAAAAACTGTTTTTT.

This clone appeared once. V is TRBV10-3 and J is TRBJ2-5, with D possibly called TRBD1 or TRBD2 (5 bases each). CDR3 size: 13 residues. From germline, CDR1 is ENHRY and CDR2 SYGVKD. V lost 10 bases and J lost 1, with 13 bases in between. This chain's CDR3 is CATQGERQETQYF. In DNA form, the CDR3 reads TGTGCCACCCAGGGAGAACGCCAAGAGACCCAGTACTTC.

This chain joins TRBV4-2 and TRBJ2-3, with 11 bases lining up with TRBD2. Germline V CDR1 and CDR2: LGHNA, YNFKEQ. The CDR3 loop spans 19 amino acids. With 2 bases clipped from V and 2 bases from J, the junction kept 12 bases outside the gene matches. The CDR3 is CASSQRSSGGTYSTDTQYF. CDR3 DNA sequence: TGTGCCAGCAGCCAAAGGTCTAGCGGGGGGACCTACTCCACAGATACGCAGTATTTT.

The chain carries TRBV6-6 and TRBJ2-7, with unresolved D. Between the trimmed V and J ends, which lost 3 bases and 2 bases, there was a span of 11 bases. Germline V CDR1 and CDR2: MNHNY, SVGAGI (reference sequence). The CDR3 consists of 14 residues. CDR3 sequence: CASSYSGIAYEQYF. In nucleotides, the CDR3 is TGTGCCAGCAGTTATTCCGGTATTGCCTACGAGCAGTACTTC.

The chain combines TRBV19 with TRBJ2-6; 12 bases match TRBD1. Germline assignment: CDR1 LNHDA and CDR2 SQIVND (reference sequence). V was clipped by 5 bases and J by 5 bases; unmatched bases: 7. CDR3 size: 17 residues. Here the CDR3 DNA reads TGTGCCAGTAGTCTAACCGGGACAGGGGGCTGGGCCAACGTCCTGACTTTC. Its protein product is CASSLTGTGGWANVLTF.

V and J are TRBV29-1 and TRBJ2-1; no reliable D call. The ends were cut back, 4 bases at V and 5 bases at J, with 12 bases in the middle. CDR1 and CDR2 from the germline V gene are SQVTM and ANQGSEA. The CDR3 sequence is 13 residues long. CDR3 bases: TGCAGCGTTGTTATTACGGGCCACAATGAGCAGTTCTTC. Its protein is CSVVITGHNEQFF.

Note on this clone: A junction end diverges from the germline sequence, so it may reflect a read error. The rearrangement joins TRBV6-6 to TRBJ2-6, with D uncertain. The CDR3 has 16 residues. Germline assignment: CDR1 MNHNY and CDR2 SVGAGI (reference sequence). In DNA, the CDR3 is TGTACCAGCAGTAGTATTGGTGCGTGGGGGGCCAACGTCCTGACTTTC. Translated, it gives CTSSSIGAWGANVLTF.